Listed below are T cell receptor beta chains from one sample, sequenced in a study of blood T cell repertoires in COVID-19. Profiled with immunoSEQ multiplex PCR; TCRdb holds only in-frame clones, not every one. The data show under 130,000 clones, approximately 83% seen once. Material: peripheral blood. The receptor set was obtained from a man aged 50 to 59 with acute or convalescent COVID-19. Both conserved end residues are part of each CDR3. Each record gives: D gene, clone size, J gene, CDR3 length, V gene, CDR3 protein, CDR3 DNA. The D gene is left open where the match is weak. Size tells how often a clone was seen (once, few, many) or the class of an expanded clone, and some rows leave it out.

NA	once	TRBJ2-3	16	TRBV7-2	CASSLLGLASTDTQYF	TGTGCCAGCAGCTTATTGGGGCTAGCGAGCACAGATACGCAGTATTTT
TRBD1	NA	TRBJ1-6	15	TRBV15	CATSRVDRVGSPLHF	TGTGCCACCAGCAGAGTAGACAGGGTCGGTTCACCCCTCCACTTT
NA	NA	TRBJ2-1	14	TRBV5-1	CASSLIVSYNEQFF	TGCGCCAGCAGCTTGATAGTCTCCTACAATGAGCAGTTCTTC
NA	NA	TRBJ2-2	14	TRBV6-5	CASNLRVNTGELFF	TGTGCCAGCAACCTCAGGGTGAACACCGGGGAGCTGTTTTTT
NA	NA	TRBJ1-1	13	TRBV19	CASSLTGITEAFF	TGTGCCAGTAGCCTAACAGGGATCACTGAAGCTTTCTTT
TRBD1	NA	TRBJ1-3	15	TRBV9	CASSYPGTGVHTIYF	TGTGCCAGCAGCTATCCCGGGACAGGGGTCCACACCATATATTTT
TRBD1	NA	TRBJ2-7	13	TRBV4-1	CASSPYRGPEQYF	TGCGCCAGCAGCCCGTACAGGGGGCCCGAGCAGTACTTC
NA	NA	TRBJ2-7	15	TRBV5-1	CASSIRDMFSYEQYF	TGCGCCAGCAGCATTCGGGACATGTTCTCCTACGAGCAGTACTTC
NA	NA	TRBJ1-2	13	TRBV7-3	CASSLQGDYGYTF	TGTGCCAGCAGCTTACAGGGCGACTATGGCTACACCTTC
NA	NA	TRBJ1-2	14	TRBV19	CASSIMRSGGGYTF	TGTGCCAGTAGTATAATGAGATCAGGAGGGGGCTACACCTTC